Presented here are 32 T cell receptor beta chains from one specimen sequenced in a study of T cell changes during pregnancy in multiple sclerosis (dated by TCRdb to the late 2010s). The method was the immunoSEQ multiplex PCR assay. This immuneACCESS table, as held by TCRdb, lists in-frame sequences with V and J called but not all clones. Of the missing ones, under half trace to an unresolved V gene in checked studies; the others have no known cause. In all, the sample holds about 29,000 clones, and approximately 90% of those were seen once. The ten largest clones take up approximately 5.4% of the sample. The sample was CD8+ T cells from peripheral blood mononuclear cells, taken before pregnancy. Receptors originate from a female donor with multiple sclerosis, enrolled in a pregnancy study.

This chain joins TRBV7-9 and TRBJ2-3; D uncertain. Trimming took 5 bases from V and 0 from J, leaving 6 bases between them. The CDR3 extends over 13 amino acids. Germline CDR1 is SEHNR and CDR2 is FQNEAQ (reference sequence). The CDR3 reads CASSPVSTDTQYF. The DNA of the CDR3 is TGTGCCAGCAGCCCCGTTAGCACAGATACGCAGTATTTT.

This chain uses TRBV11-2 with TRBJ2-5; 9 bases are shared with TRBD2. The J call may be wrong; the DNA end is better matched by TRBJ2-7. The germline CDR1 and CDR2 sequences are SGHAT and FQNNGV. The CDR3 consists of 19 residues. CDR3 sequence reads: CASSLDSAHGLASSYEQYF. Written as DNA, the CDR3 is TGTGCCAGCAGCTTAGATAGTGCACACGGACTAGCGTCCTCCTACGAGCAGTACTTC.

The chain recombines TRBV6-5 with TRBJ1-1; 7 positions agree with TRBD1. V trimming: 8 bases; J trimming: 0 bases; junction bases outside the gene matches: 0. CDR1 is MNHEY, CDR2 SVGAGI, per germline. CDR3 length: 12 amino acids. The CDR3 sequence is CASGTVNTEAFF. The CDR3 region has the DNA TGTGCCAGCGGGACAGTGAACACTGAAGCTTTCTTT.

This chain links TRBV2 with TRBJ2-1; 8 nucleotides match TRBD2. From germline, CDR1 is SNHLY and CDR2 FYNNEI. This CDR3 spans 13 amino acids. Losses at the gene ends were 6 bases for V and 9 bases for J; bases not matched to a gene: 7. CDR3 sequence reads: CASRRGVLGEQFF. DNA of the CDR3: TGTGCCAGCAGGCGGGGGGTTCTGGGTGAGCAGTTCTTC.

This chain uses TRBV4-1 with TRBJ2-7; 7 bases fit TRBD2. The CDR3 sequence is 16 residues long. The V segment lost 4 bases and the J segment 6 bases; nucleotides outside the gene matches: 15. The germline V gene has CDR1 MGHRA and CDR2 YSYEKL. The CDR3: CASSPLIAGPGGEQYF. For the CDR3, the DNA is TGCGCCAGCAGCCCACTTATAGCGGGCCCCGGGGGCGAGCAGTACTTC.

The rearrangement uses TRBV29-1 and TRBJ1-3, with D perhaps matching TRBD1 (6 bases). Germline lookup yields CDR1 SQVTM and CDR2 ANQGSEA. Trimming cost V 4 bases and J 0 bases, with 10 bases left between them. The CDR3 loop spans 14 amino acids. The CDR3 nucleotides read TGCAGCGTTGGGGACAAGACCTCTGGAAACACCATATATTTT. It specifies CSVGDKTSGNTIYF.

The chain recombines TRBV29-1 with TRBJ2-1; the match to TRBD2 covers 10 bases. CDR1 and CDR2 (germline): SQVTM, ANQGSEA. The J segment lost 4 bases and the V segment lost 4 bases, leaving 4 bases of the junction unmatched. The CDR3 consists of 14 residues. The CDR3 reads CSVGGLAAYNEQFF. CDR3 nucleotide sequence: TGCAGCGTTGGCGGACTAGCGGCATACAATGAGCAGTTCTTC.

The chain uses TRBV7-2 and TRBJ1-2, with 8 bases aligning to TRBD1. The V segment lost 4 bases and the J segment 8 bases; nucleotides outside the gene matches: 12. Germline CDR1 is SGHTA and CDR2 is FQGNSA. This CDR3 region has 15 residues. CDR3 coding DNA: TGTGCCAGCAGCTCTAATGACAGGGGAGTCTCCGGCTACACCTTC. Amino acids: CASSSNDRGVSGYTF.

The chain carries TRBV7-9 and TRBJ2-7; 8 bases map to TRBD1. Germline trimming cut 4 bases from V and 0 bases from J; bases unmatched to any gene: 5. Germline V CDR1 and CDR2: SEHNR, FQNEAQ (reference sequence). CDR3 length: 15 residues. The CDR3 DNA reads as TGTGCCAGCAGCTCAGGACAGGGCGCCTCCTACGAGCAGTACTTC. Amino acid sequence: CASSSGQGASYEQYF.

The chain couples TRBV19 to TRBJ2-1; TRBD2 aligns across 8 bases. The germline V gene encodes CDR1 LNHDA and CDR2 SQIVND (reference sequence). CDR3 size: 15 residues. Germline trimming cut 2 bases from V and 8 bases from J; bases unmatched to any gene: 8. The CDR3: CASSIFSGGGYEQFF. The CDR3 coding sequence is TGTGCCAGTAGTATATTTTCCGGGGGGGGATATGAGCAGTTCTTC.

The chain recombines TRBV12-5 with TRBJ1-4; TRBD1 is a possible D gene (6 bases). The CDR3 loop spans 13 amino acids. Trimming stripped 5 bases from V and 8 bases from J, with 12 bases between. The germline CDR1 and CDR2 sequences are LGHNT and FRNRAP. The CDR3 protein is CASGPSTGEKLFF. The CDR3 DNA sequence: TGTGCTAGTGGTCCTTCGACAGGCGAAAAACTGTTTTTT.

The chain has TRBV27 and TRBJ2-7; TRBD2 matches 9 bases. CDR3 length equals 18 residues. CDR1 and CDR2 (germline): MNHEY, SMNVEV (reference sequence). V was pared by 5 bases and J by 4 bases, with 18 bases of the junction left unmatched. The CDR3 loop is CASSVQGFAAGGAYEQYF. The CDR3 bases are TGTGCCAGCAGTGTACAGGGATTTGCGGCGGGAGGGGCGTACGAGCAGTACTTC.

The V call is TRBV2, the J call TRBJ1-6; 9 nucleotides agree with TRBD1. The J segment lost 5 bases and the V segment lost 6 bases, leaving 5 bases of the junction unmatched. Germline V gene data show CDR1 as SNHLY and CDR2 as FYNNEI. The CDR3 runs to 15 residues. The CDR3 spells CASSLGQGNNSPLHF. The DNA of the CDR3 is TGTGCCAGCAGCCTTGGACAGGGGAATAATTCACCCCTCCACTTT.

The chain is built from TRBV14 and TRBJ2-3; D is perhaps TRBD2 (6 bases). There are 16 residues in the CDR3. The germline V gene has CDR1 SGHDN and CDR2 FVKESK. The V and J ends lost 8 bases and 5 bases respectively, with 23 bases between them. The CDR3 spells CASDPRAGWVEDTQYF. The CDR3 region has the DNA TGTGCCAGCGACCCCAGAGCGGGCTGGGTGGAAGATACGCAGTATTTT.

This clone is a singleton in its sample. This chain joins TRBV15 and TRBJ2-7, with 9 bases lining up with TRBD1. V was clipped by 9 bases and J by 6 bases; unmatched bases: 9. Germline V CDR1 and CDR2: LNHNV, YYDKDF (reference sequence). The CDR3 sequence is 13 residues long. CDR3 protein: CATRRTGVTEQYF. Written as DNA, the CDR3 is TGTGCCACGAGGAGGACAGGGGTCACCGAGCAGTACTTC.

V usage is TRBV7-9 and J usage is TRBJ1-1; 9 bases line up with TRBD1. Per the germline V gene, CDR1 is SEHNR and CDR2 is FQNEAQ (reference sequence). The CDR3 is made up of 13 amino acids. V lost 4 bases and J lost 4; bases outside the gene matches: 1. The chain's CDR3 is CASSSGQGTEAFF. The DNA of the CDR3 is TGTGCCAGCAGCTCGGGACAGGGCACTGAAGCTTTCTTT.

This clone was detected a few times. The chain carries TRBV19 and TRBJ1-5; perhaps TRBD1 as D (5 bases). Germline-derived CDR1 and CDR2 are LNHDA and SQIVND (reference sequence). V gave up 7 bases and J gave up 2 bases, with 12 bases separating them. The CDR3 contains 14 residues. The DNA of the CDR3 is TGTGCCAGTAAGGTCGGGGGGGGCAATCAGCCCCAGCATTTT. Residues: CASKVGGGNQPQHF.

This clone came up once. The chain carries TRBV7-9 and TRBJ1-5; TRBD1 aligns across 9 bases. CDR1 is SEHNR, CDR2 FQNEAQ, per germline (reference sequence). There are 15 residues in the CDR3. The J segment lost 4 bases and the V segment lost 4 bases, leaving 5 bases of the junction unmatched. CDR3 region: CASSSAGTGNQPQHF. For the CDR3, the DNA is TGTGCCAGCAGCTCGGCCGGGACAGGGAATCAGCCCCAGCATTTT.

This clone appeared a few times. The chain uses TRBV29-1 and TRBJ2-5, with D possibly TRBD2 on 5 matching bases. Germline CDR1 SQVTM, CDR2 ANQGSEA. The CDR3 is 13 residues long. V gave up 7 bases and J gave up 7 bases, with 19 bases separating them. CDR3 amino acids: CSAGLRAYGTQYF. For the CDR3, the DNA is TGCAGCGCCGGGCTGCGGGCATACGGGACCCAGTACTTC.

This sequence joins TRBV2 and TRBJ2-7; 7 positions agree with TRBD2. The CDR3 extends over 16 amino acids. In germline, CDR1 is SNHLY, CDR2 FYNNEI. J gave up 7 bases and V 4 bases, and 16 bases lay outside the gene matches. CDR3 sequence: CASSVTSGTGGIEQYF. The CDR3 DNA is TGTGCCAGCAGTGTAACGTCCGGGACGGGAGGAATTGAGCAGTACTTC.

As DNA, the CDR3 is TGCGCCAGCAGCTTCGAGGTTCCAGGGGGCGCCAATGGCTACACCTTC. Amino acid sequence: CASSFEVPGGANGYTF. V and J are TRBV5-1 and TRBJ1-2; 8 bases align to TRBD1. The CDR3 has 16 amino acids. Germline V lookup: CDR1 SGHRS, CDR2 YFSETQ. The V and J ends lost 2 bases and 6 bases, in that order; junction bases with no gene match: 12.

This clone was picked up one time. V gene TRBV10-2 combines with J gene TRBJ2-7; 7 nucleotides line up with TRBD2. CDR1 and CDR2 from the germline V gene are WSHSY and SAAADI. V shed 8 bases and J 3 bases; nucleotides not matched to a gene: 4. The CDR3 is made up of 12 amino acids. CDR3 nucleotides: TGCGCCAGCTCACCGGGGGGCTACGAGCAGTACTTC. This encodes CASSPGGYEQYF.

The rearrangement uses TRBV7-9 and TRBJ2-1, with 14 positions matching TRBD2. Trimming removed 3 bases from V and 0 bases from J; junction bases left unmatched: 7. The germline V gene encodes CDR1 SEHNR and CDR2 FQNEAQ (reference sequence). The CDR3 runs 19 residues. In DNA form, the CDR3 reads TGTGCCAGCAGCTTTCTTCCTGGACTAGCGGGGGGCTCCTACAATGAGCAGTTCTTC. This gives the protein CASSFLPGLAGGSYNEQFF.

The rearrangement links TRBV27 to TRBJ2-1, with a weak D call TRBD2 (6 bases). Trimming shortened V by 5 bases and J by 2 bases, and 10 bases separated the two germline ends. CDR3 length: 14 amino acids. Germline V gives CDR1 MNHEY, CDR2 SMNVEV (reference sequence). The CDR3 nucleotides read TGTGCCAGCAGTCCCGGAGGGCCCTACAATGAGCAGTTCTTC. Encoded protein: CASSPGGPYNEQFF.

The rearrangement links TRBV7-8 to TRBJ2-1; 8 bases fit TRBD2. This CDR3 comprises 17 residues. Per germline, CDR1 SGHVS and CDR2 FQNEAQ. J was trimmed by 4 bases and V by 5 bases; bases with no gene match: 13. CDR3 sequence reads: CASSQIGGSGAYNEQFF. In DNA, the CDR3 is TGTGCCAGCAGCCAGATTGGTGGTAGCGGGGCGTACAATGAGCAGTTCTTC.

The chain combines TRBV5-5 with TRBJ1-1, with D perhaps TRBD1 (5 bases). Between the trimmed V and J ends, which lost 1 base and 2 bases, there was a span of 9 bases. The CDR3 has 14 residues. The germline gives CDR1 SGHKS, CDR2 YYEKEE (reference sequence). Here the CDR3 DNA reads TGTGCCAGCAGCTTGTGGGGGGATAACACTGAAGCTTTCTTT. Translation gives CASSLWGDNTEAFF.

The rearrangement uses TRBV19 and TRBJ2-1; a possible D gene is TRBD1 (6 bases). The CDR3 consists of 15 residues. Germline CDR1 is LNHDA and CDR2 is SQIVND (reference sequence). The V end was cut by 8 bases, the J end by 2 bases, with 16 bases between. The CDR3: CASSPGRGPYNEQFF. CDR3 bases: TGTGCCAGTTCGCCCGGCAGGGGACCCTACAATGAGCAGTTCTTC.

The rearrangement uses TRBV19 and TRBJ1-3; 8 positions match TRBD1. This CDR3 has 13 amino acids. Trimming cost V 11 bases and J 2 bases; bases outside gene matches: 5. Germline V gene lookup returns CDR1 LNHDA and CDR2 SQIVND (reference sequence). This CDR3 reads CACWTGPGNTIYF. The CDR3 region has the DNA TGTGCCTGCTGGACAGGGCCTGGAAACACCATATATTTT. Using reference TRBV19 and TRBJ1-3 for the parts outside the CDR3, the full variable domain is DGGITQSPKYLFRKEGQNVTLSCEQNLNHDAMYWYRQDPGQGLRLIYYSQIVNDFQKGDIAEGYSVSREKKESFPLTVTSAQKNPTAFYLCACWTGPGNTIYFGEGSWLTVV.

This chain uses TRBV7-2 with TRBJ2-7; possible D gene TRBD2, 6 bases. The V and J ends lost 4 bases and 2 bases respectively, with 21 bases between them. CDR1 and CDR2 (germline): SGHTA, FQGNSA. The CDR3 length is 17 residues. CDR3 in DNA: TGTGCCAGCAGCTCCCCCTCTATAGCGGTTACTGCCTACGAGCAGTACTTC. Amino acids: CASSSPSIAVTAYEQYF.

The V and J genes are TRBV27 and TRBJ2-1; the D is unclear. Trimming removed 2 bases at V and 0 bases at J, with 14 bases between. CDR3 size: 17 residues. The V gene's germline CDR1 is MNHEY and CDR2 SMNVEV (reference sequence). Here the CDR3 reads CASSLIGNLGSYNEQFF. DNA for the CDR3: TGTGCCAGCAGTTTAATCGGTAACCTTGGCTCCTACAATGAGCAGTTCTTC.

The sample holds one count of this clone. The gene calls are TRBV7-3 and TRBJ2-3, with a tentative D call TRBD2 (7 bases). Trimming left V 5 bases short and J 6 bases short, with 15 bases between. The CDR3 spans 14 residues. The germline CDR1 and CDR2 sequences are SGHTA and FQGTGA. The CDR3 reads CASSLDRGADTQYF. The DNA of the CDR3 is TGTGCCAGCAGCCTAGACCGGGGGGCGGATACGCAGTATTTT.

V and J are TRBV7-6 and TRBJ2-7, with 7 bases aligning to TRBD2. CDR3 length: 15 amino acids. CDR1 and CDR2 from the germline V gene are SGHVS and FNYEAQ. Trimming removed 3 bases from V and 4 bases from J; junction bases left unmatched: 9. This CDR3 is CASSLEAGEAYEQYF. CDR3 in DNA: TGTGCCAGCAGCTTGGAGGCGGGAGAGGCTTACGAGCAGTACTTC. The full variable domain, with the rest looked up from reference TRBV7-6 and TRBJ2-7, is GAGVSQSPRYKVTKRGQDVALRCDPISGHVSLYWYRQALGQGPEFLTYFNYEAQQDKSGLPNDRFSAERPEGSISTLTIQRTEQRDSAMYRCASSLEAGEAYEQYFGPGTRLTVT.